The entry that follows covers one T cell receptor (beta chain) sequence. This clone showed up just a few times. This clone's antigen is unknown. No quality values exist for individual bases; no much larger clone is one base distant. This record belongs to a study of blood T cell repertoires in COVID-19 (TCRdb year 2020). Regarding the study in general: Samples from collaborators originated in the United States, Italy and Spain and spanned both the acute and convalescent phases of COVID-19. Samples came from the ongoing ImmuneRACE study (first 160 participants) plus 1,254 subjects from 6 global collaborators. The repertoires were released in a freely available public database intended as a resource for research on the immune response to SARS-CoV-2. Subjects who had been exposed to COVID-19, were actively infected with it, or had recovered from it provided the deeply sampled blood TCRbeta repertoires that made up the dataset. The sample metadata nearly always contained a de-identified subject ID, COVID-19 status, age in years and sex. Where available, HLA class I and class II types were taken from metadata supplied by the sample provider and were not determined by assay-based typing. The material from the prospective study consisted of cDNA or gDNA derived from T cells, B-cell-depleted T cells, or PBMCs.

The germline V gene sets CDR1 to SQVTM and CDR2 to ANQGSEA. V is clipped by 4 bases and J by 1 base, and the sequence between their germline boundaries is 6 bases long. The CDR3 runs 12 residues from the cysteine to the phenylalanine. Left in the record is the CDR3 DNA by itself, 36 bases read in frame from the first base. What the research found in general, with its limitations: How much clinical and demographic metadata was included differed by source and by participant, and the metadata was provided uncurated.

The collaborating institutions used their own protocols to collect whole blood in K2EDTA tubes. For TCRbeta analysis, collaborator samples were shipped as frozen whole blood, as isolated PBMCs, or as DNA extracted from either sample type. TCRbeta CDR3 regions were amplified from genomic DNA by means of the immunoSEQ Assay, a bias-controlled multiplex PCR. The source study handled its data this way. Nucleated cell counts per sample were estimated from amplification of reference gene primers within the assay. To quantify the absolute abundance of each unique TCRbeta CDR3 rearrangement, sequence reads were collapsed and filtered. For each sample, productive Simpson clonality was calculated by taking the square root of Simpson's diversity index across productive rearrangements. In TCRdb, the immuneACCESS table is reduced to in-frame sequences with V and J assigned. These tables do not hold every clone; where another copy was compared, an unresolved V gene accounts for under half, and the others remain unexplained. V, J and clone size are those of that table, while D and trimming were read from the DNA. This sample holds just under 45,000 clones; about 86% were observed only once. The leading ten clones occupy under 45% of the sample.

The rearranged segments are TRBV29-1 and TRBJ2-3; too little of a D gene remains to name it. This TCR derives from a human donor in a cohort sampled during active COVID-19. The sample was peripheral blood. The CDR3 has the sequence CSVVRGTDTQYF. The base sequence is TGCAGCGTTGTACGGGGCACAGATACGCAGTATTTT.